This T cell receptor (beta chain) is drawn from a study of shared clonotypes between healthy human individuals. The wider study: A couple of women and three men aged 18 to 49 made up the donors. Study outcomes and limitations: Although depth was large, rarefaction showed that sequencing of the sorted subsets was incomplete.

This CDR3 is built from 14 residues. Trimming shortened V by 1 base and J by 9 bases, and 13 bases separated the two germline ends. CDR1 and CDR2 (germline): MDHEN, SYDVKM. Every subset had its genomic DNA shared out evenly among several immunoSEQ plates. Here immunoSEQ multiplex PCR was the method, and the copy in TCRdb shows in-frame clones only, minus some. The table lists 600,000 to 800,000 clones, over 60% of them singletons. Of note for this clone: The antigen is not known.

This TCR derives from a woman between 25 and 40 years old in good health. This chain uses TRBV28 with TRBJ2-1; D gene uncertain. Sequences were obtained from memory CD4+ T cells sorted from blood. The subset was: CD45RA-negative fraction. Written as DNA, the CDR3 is TGTGCCAGCAGTTTATTACAAGGGATGGGTGAGCAGTTCTTC. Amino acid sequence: CASSLLQGMGEQFF.